The entry that follows covers one TCR beta chain sequence. Its antigen target is currently unknown. The junction differs from germline at one of its ends, possibly a read error. This entry comes from a study of blood T cell repertoires in COVID-19 (TCRdb year 2020). Concerning the study at large: Samples from collaborators originated in the United States, Italy and Spain and spanned both the acute and convalescent phases of COVID-19. Sample metadata almost always included a de-identified subject ID, COVID-19 status, age in years and sex. The material from the prospective study consisted of cDNA or gDNA derived from T cells, B-cell-depleted T cells, or PBMCs. Deeply sampled blood TCRbeta repertoires from subjects exposed to, actively infected with, or recovered from COVID-19 were included in the dataset. Samples came from the ongoing ImmuneRACE study (first 160 participants) plus 1,254 subjects from 6 global collaborators. The repertoires were made available in a free public database intended to serve as a resource for research on the immune response to SARS-CoV-2. HLA class I and class II types, where available, came from metadata supplied by the sample provider rather than from assay-based typing.

The investigation overall reported the following: How much clinical and demographic metadata was included differed by source and by participant, and the metadata was provided uncurated.

TCRbeta CDR3 regions were amplified from genomic DNA by means of the immunoSEQ Assay, a bias-controlled multiplex PCR. Per the authors' processing: The number of nucleated cells in each sample was estimated from the amplification of reference gene primers within the assay. To quantify the absolute abundance of each unique TCRbeta CDR3 rearrangement, sequence reads were collapsed and filtered. For each sample, productive Simpson clonality was calculated as the square root of Simpson's diversity index over productive rearrangements. TCRdb retrieved this table from immuneACCESS and kept in-frame rearrangements only. Not all clones are present; in checked studies, unresolved V genes account for under half, and no reason is known for the remainder. V, J and clone size are those of that table, while D and trimming were read from the DNA. In all, the sample holds almost 100,000 clones, and around 86% of those were seen once. The top ten clones comprise 10% of the sample.

Each collaborating institution followed its own protocols to collect whole blood in K2EDTA tubes. Collaborator samples were shipped for TCRbeta analysis as frozen whole blood, isolated PBMCs, or DNA extracted from either sample type. The CDR1 and CDR2 encoded by the germline V gene are SQVTM and ANQGSEA. CDR3 length: 14 amino acids, cysteine to phenylalanine. The sequence is cut down to CDR3 DNA, 42 bases in frame from base 1. This chain is built from TRBV29-1 and TRBJ1-1; a weak D assignment points to TRBD1 (5 bases agree). This receptor was obtained from a man aged 45-60 years with acute or convalescent COVID-19. Sequenced: peripheral blood. This receptor has the CDR3 CSVERGGTLTAAFF. The DNA is TGCAGCGTTGAAAGAGGCGGGACCCTAACTGCAGCTTTCTTT. The entire variable domain, with the stretches around the CDR3 drawn from the reference TRBV29-1 and TRBJ1-1 proteins, is SAVISQKPSRDICQRGTSLTIQCQVDSQVTMMFWYRQQPGQSLTLIATANQGSEATYESGFVIDKFPISRPNLTFSTLTVSNMSPEDSSIYLCSVERGGTLTAAFFGQGTRLTVV.